This T cell receptor (beta chain) was recovered during a study of CD8 T cells in ankylosing spondylitis. The study's findings and limits: CD8+ disease-linked clones were present at relatively low frequencies in blood.

In TCRdb, the 5' RACE reads were re-called with MiXCR into one record per CDR3 protein. The repertoire includes about 250,000 distinct CDR3 sequences, roughly a tenth of them detected once, and around 3% sits in the top ten. This clonotype was counted many times. Its antigen is undetermined. An end of the junction differs from the germline gene, which may be a read error. The CDR3 totals 14 residues. Per germline, CDR1 SGHTA and CDR2 FQGNSA. The TCR comes from a male donor with ankylosing spondylitis or in good health (not recorded which). The sample comprised blood, either unsorted or a sorted T cell fraction (not recorded which). The V gene is TRBV7-2, the J gene TRBJ1-6; no clear D gene. The CDR3 is CASSLDGYNSPLHF. The DNA of the CDR3 is TGTGCCAGCAGCTTAGACGGGTATAACTCACCCCTCCACTTT.